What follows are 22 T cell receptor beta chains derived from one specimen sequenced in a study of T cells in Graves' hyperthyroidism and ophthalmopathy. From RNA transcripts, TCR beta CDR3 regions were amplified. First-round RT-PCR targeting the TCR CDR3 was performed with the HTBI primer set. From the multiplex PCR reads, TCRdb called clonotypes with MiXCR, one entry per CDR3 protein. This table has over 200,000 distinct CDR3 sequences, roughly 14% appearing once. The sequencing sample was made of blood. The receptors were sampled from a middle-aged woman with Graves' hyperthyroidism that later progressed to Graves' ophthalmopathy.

CDR3 in DNA: TGTGCCAGTAGTATAAAGTTTGGGGGCGATGGCAATCAGCCCCAGCATTTT. Translation: CASSIKFGGDGNQPQHF. J is TRBJ1-5 and V is TRBV19, with D perhaps matching TRBD1 (6 bases). Trimming removed 2 bases from V and 2 bases from J, with 16 bases in between. Per germline, CDR1 LNHDA and CDR2 SQIVND (reference sequence). The CDR3 loop spans 17 amino acids.

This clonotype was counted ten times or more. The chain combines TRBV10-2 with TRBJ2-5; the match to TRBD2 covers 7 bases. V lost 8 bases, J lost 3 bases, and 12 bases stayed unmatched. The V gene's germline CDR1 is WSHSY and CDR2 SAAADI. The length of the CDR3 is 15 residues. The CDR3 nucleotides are TGCGCCAGCCTGGGGATTGGGAGGGCCGAAGAGACCCAGTACTTC. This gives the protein CASLGIGRAEETQYF.

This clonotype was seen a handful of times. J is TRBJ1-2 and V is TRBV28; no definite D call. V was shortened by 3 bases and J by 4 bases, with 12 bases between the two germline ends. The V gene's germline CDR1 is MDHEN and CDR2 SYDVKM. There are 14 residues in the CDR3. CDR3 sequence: CASSLEMVVYGYTF. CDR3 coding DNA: TGTGCCAGCAGTTTGGAAATGGTTGTCTATGGCTACACCTTC.

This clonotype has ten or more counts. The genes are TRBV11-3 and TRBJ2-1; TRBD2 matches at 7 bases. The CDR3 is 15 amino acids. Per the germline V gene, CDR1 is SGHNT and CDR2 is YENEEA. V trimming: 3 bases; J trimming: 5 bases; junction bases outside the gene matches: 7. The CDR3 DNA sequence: TGTGCCAGCAGCTTTGGGGGAGGGAGCCACAATGAGCAGTTCTTC. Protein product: CASSFGGGSHNEQFF.

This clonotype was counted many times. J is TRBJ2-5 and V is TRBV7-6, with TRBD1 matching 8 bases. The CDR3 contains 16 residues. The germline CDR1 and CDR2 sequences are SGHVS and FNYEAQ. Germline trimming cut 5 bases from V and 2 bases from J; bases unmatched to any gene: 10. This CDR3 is CASSLRRDRKQETQYF. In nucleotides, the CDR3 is TGTGCCAGCAGCCTTCGCCGGGACAGGAAACAAGAGACCCAGTACTTC.

Here the CDR3 DNA reads TGTGCCAGCAGCCGCGGGTCCCCCCAGTTCTTC. Its translation is CASSRGSPQFF. This chain connects TRBV7-9 to TRBJ2-1; a weak D match, TRBD2 (5 bases). The CDR3 covers 11 residues. The germline V gene encodes CDR1 SEHNR and CDR2 FQNEAQ (reference sequence). V lost 5 bases to trimming and J lost 13 bases, with 12 bases between them. Variable domain in full (rest from reference TRBV7-9 and TRBJ2-1): DTGVSQNPRHKITKRGQNVTFRCDPISEHNRLYWYRQTLGQGPEFLTYFQNEAQLEKSRLLSDRFSAERPKGSFSTLEIQRTEQGDSAMYLCASSRGSPQFFGPGTRLTVL.

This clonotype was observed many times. CDR3: CATGRTGQGTDTQYF. CDR3 bases: TGTGCCACCGGTCGCACGGGACAGGGGACAGATACGCAGTATTTT. The chain has TRBV24-1 and TRBJ2-3, with 10 bases aligning to TRBD1. The germline CDR1 and CDR2 sequences are KGHDR and SFDVKD. The CDR3 runs to 15 residues. With 9 bases clipped from V and 3 bases from J, the junction kept 8 bases outside the gene matches.

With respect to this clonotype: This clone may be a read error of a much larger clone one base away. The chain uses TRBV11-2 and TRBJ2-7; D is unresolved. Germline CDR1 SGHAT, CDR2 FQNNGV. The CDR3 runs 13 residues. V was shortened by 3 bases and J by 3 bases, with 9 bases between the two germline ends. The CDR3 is CASSFDPGYEQYF. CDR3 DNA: TGTGCCAGCAGCTTTGATCCGGGCTACGAGCAGTACTTC.

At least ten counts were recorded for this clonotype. The CDR3 DNA reads TGTGCCACACAAGAGCGGAACACCGGGGAGCTGTTTTTT. Protein sequence: CATQERNTGELFF. V and J are TRBV28 and TRBJ2-2; D is uncertain. Trimming pared 10 bases from V and 1 base from J, leaving 10 bases between. The CDR3 consists of 13 residues. Germline CDR1 reads MDHEN; CDR2 reads SYDVKM.

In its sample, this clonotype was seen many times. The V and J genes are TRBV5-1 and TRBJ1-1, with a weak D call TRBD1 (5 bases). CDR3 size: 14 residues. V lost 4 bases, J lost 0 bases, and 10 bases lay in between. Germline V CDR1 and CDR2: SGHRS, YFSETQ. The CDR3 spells CASSTDTMNTEAFF. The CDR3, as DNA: TGCGCCAGCAGCACGGACACGATGAACACTGAAGCTTTCTTT.

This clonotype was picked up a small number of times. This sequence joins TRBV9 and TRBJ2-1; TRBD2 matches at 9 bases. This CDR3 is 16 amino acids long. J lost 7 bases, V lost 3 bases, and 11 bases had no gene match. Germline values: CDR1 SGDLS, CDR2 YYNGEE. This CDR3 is CASSEGTSRFWNEQFF. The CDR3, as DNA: TGTGCCAGCAGCGAGGGGACTAGCCGGTTCTGGAATGAGCAGTTCTTC.

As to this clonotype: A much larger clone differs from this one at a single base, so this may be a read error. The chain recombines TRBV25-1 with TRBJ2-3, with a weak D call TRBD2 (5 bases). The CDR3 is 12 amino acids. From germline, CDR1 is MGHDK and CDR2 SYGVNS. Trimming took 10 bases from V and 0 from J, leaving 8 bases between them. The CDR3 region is CATGISTDTQYF. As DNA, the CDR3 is TGTGCCACGGGGATAAGCACAGATACGCAGTATTTT.

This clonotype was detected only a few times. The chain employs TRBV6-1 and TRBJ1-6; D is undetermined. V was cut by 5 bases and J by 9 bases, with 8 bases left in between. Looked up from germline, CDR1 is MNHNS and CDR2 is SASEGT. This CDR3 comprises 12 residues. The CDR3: CASSLGSSPLHF. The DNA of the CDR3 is TGTGCCAGCAGTTTGGGGTCTTCACCCCTCCACTTT.

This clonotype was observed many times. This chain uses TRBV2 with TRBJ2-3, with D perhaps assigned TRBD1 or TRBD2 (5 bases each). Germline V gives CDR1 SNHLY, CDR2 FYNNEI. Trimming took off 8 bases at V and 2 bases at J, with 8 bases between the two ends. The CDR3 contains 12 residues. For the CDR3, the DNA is TGTGCCAGCGAAGGGACCACAGATACGCAGTATTTT. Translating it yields CASEGTTDTQYF.

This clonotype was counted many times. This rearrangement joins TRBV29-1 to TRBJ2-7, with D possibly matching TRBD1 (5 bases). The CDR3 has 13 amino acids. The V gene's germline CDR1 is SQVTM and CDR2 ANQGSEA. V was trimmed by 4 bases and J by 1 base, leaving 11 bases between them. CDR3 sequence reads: CSVAPGLSYEQYF. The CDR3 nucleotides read TGCAGCGTTGCCCCAGGGCTTTCCTACGAGCAGTACTTC.

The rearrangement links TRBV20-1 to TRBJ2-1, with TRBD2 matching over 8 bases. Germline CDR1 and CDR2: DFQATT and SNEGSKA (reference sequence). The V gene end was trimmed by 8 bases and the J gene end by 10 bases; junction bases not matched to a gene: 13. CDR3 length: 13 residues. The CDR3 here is CSPESGRLWEQFF. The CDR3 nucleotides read TGCAGTCCGGAAAGCGGGAGACTTTGGGAGCAGTTCTTC.

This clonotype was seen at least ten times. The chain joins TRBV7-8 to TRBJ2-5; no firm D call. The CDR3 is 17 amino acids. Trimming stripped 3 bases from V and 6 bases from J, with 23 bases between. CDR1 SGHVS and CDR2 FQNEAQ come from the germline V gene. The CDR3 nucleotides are TGTGCCAGCAGCTTCGGTGTTGGATTGCTCCGCGGAAAGACCCAGTACTTC. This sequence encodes CASSFGVGLLRGKTQYF.

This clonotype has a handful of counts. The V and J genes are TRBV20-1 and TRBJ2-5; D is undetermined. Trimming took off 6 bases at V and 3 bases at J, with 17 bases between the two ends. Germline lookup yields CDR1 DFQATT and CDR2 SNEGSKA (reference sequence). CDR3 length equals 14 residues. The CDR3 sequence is CSALSVADKETQYF. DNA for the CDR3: TGCAGTGCCTTATCGGTGGCGGATAAAGAGACCCAGTACTTC.

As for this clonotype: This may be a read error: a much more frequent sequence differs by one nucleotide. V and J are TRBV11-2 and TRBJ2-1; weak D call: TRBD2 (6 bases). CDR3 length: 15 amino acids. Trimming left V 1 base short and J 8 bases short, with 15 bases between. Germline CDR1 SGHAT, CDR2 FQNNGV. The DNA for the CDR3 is TGTGCCAGCAGCTTAGGTACGGGAGACTGGGATGAGCAGTTCTTC. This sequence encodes CASSLGTGDWDEQFF.

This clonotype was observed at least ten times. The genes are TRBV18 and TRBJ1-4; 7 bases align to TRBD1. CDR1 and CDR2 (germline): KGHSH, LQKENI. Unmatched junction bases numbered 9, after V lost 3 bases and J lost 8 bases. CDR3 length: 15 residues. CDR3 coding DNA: TGTGCCAGCTCACCTTCGGACAGGCAATGGGAAAAACTGTTTTTT. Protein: CASSPSDRQWEKLFF.

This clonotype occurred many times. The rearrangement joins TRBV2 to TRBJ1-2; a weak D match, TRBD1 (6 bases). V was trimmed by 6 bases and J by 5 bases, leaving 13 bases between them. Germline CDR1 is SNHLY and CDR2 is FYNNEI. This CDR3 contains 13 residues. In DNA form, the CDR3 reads TGTGCCAGCAGGGAGGGACATCCTTATGGCTACACCTTC. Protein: CASREGHPYGYTF.

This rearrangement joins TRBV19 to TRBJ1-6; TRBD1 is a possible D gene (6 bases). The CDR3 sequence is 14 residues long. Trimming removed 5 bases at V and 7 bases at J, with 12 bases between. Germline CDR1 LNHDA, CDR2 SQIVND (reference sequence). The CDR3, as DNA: TGTGCCAGTAGTTACAGGGAAGGAAATTCACCCCTCCACTTT. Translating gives CASSYREGNSPLHF.